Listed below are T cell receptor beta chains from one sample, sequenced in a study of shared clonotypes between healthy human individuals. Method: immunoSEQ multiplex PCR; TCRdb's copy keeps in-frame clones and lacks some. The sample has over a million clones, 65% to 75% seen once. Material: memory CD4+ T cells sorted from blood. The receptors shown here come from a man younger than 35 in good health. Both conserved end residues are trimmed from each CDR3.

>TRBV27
ASSRLRDRADYEQY
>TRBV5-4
ASSKRERDTGELF
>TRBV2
ASRGLRDSYGYT
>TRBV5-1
ASSPGTSFYEQY
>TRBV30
ACPRGVGGYT
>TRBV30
AWTRGPSNQPQH
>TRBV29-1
SVYSGEETQY
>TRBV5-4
ASSSGTLGNTIY
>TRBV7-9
ASSLNSPLH
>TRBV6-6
ASSLRGTEAF
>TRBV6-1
ASVGRWDTEAF
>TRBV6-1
ASNDNYEQF
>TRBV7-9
ASSLGQSLKETQY
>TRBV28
ASSLQQGRGYT
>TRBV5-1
ASSSSGRPNTEAF
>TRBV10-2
ASSGMWETPVNYGYT
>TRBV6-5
ASSYLAGELF
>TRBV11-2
ASSLPPGANVLT
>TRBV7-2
ASSLSQGSMNTEAF
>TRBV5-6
ASSLDRRGYT
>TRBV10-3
AISESSGSYNEQF
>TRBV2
ASRLGQPSNTEAF
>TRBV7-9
ASSGTGRETQY
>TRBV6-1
ASSEWYEQY
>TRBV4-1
ASSREGLPWRDTQY
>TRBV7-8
ASSLESQVGTQY
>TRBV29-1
SVGTPSGGVFYEQY
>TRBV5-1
ASSLQTGGTGELF
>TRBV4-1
ASSRPTDTEAF
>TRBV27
ASSFQQGVINTGELF
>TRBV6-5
ASSTTRINQPQH
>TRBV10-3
ATAGEGNEKLF
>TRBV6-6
ASSYSDKVNYGYT
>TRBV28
ASSSGAANQPQH
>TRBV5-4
ASSSGLAGGFTDTQY
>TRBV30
AWSLEGRPLH
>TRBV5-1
ASSSGRSGGSPLH
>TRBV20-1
SAGDEKLF
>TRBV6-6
ASSSMDRPRDGYT
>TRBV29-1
SALPQGSNYGYT
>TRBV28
ASSLGQGNSYEQY
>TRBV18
ASSESSYEQY
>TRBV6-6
ASRGGGTVGYEQY
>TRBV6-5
ASSYYATQETQY
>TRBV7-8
ASSFQGQILQETQY